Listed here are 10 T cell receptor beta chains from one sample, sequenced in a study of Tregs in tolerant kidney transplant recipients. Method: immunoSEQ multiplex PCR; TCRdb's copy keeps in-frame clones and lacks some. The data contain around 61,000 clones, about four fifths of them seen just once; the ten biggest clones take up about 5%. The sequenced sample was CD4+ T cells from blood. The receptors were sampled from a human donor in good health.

CDR3 sequence reads: CAISGRGEKLFF. The CDR3 nucleotides are TGTGCCATCAGCGGACGGGGGGAAAAACTGTTTTTT. The V and J genes are TRBV10-3 and TRBJ1-4; possible D gene TRBD1, 5 bases. The CDR3 is 12 amino acids. CDR1 ENHRY and CDR2 SYGVKD come from the germline V gene. Trimming pared 6 bases from V and 8 bases from J, leaving 10 bases between.

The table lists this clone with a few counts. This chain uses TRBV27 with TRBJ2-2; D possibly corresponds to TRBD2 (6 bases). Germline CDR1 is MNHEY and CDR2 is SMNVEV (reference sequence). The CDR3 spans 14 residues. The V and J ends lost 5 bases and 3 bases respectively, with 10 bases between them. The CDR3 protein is CASSPRLDTGELFF. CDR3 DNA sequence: TGTGCCAGCAGTCCACGACTAGACACCGGGGAGCTGTTTTTT.

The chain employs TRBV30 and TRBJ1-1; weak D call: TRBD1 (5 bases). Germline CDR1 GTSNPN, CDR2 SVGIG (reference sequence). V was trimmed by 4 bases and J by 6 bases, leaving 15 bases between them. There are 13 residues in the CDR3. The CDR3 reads CAWTVRGLAEAFF. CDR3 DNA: TGTGCCTGGACCGTACGGGGGTTGGCTGAAGCTTTCTTT.

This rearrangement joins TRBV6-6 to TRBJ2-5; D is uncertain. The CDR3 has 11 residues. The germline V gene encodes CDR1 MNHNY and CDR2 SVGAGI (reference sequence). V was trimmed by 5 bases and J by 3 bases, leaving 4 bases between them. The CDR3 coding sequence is TGTGCCAGCAGTGCAAAAGAGACCCAGTACTTC. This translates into CASSAKETQYF.

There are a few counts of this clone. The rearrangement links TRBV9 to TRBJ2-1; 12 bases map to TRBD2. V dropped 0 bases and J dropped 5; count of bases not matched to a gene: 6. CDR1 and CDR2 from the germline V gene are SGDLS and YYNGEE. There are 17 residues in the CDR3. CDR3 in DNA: TGTGCCAGCAGCGTAGCACTAGCGGGAGGTATCGACAATGAGCAGTTCTTC. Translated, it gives CASSVALAGGIDNEQFF.

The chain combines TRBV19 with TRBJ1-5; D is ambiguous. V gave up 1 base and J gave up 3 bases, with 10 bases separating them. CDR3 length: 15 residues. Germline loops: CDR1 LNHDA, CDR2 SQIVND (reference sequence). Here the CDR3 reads CASSIGDRYNQPQHF. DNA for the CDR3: TGTGCCAGTAGTATAGGTGACCGGTACAATCAGCCCCAGCATTTT.

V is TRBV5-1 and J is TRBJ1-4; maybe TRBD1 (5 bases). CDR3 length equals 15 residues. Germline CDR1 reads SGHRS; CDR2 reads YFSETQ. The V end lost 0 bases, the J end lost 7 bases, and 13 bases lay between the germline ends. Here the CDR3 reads CASSLEGGGGEKLFF. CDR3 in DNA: TGCGCCAGCAGCTTGGAAGGCGGGGGAGGTGAAAAACTGTTTTTT.

CDR3 in amino acids: CASSMTAWAGETQYF. The CDR3, as DNA: TGTGCCAGTAGTATGACAGCCTGGGCCGGAGAGACCCAGTACTTC. The J gene is TRBJ2-5, the V gene TRBV19; TRBD1 is a possible D gene (5 bases). In germline, CDR1 is LNHDA, CDR2 SQIVND (reference sequence). The V gene lost 3 bases and the J gene lost 4 bases, with 15 bases spanning the gap. This CDR3 has 15 residues.

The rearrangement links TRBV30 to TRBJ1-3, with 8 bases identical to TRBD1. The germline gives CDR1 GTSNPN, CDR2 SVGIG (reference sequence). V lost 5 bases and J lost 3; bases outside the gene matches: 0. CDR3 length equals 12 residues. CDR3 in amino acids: CAWDRGGNTIYF. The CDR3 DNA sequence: TGTGCCTGGGACAGGGGTGGAAACACCATATATTTT.

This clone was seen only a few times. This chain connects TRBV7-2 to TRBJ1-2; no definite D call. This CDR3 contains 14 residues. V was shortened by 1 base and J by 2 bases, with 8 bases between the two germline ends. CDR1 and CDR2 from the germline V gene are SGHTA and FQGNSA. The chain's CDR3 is CASSLGVRNYGYTF. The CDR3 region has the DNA TGTGCCAGCAGCTTAGGGGTCAGAAACTATGGCTACACCTTC. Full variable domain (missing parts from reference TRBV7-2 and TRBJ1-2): GAGVSQSPSNKVTEKGKDVELRCDPISGHTALYWYRQSLGQGLEFLIYFQGNSAPDKSGLPSDRFSAERTGGSVSTLTIQRTQQEDSAVYLCASSLGVRNYGYTFGSGTRLTVV.